Listed here are 18 T cell receptor beta chains from one sample, sequenced in a study of CD8+CD57+ T cells in acquired aplastic anemia. By flow cytometry, patients selected for sequencing had shown an expansion of CD8+CD57+ cells. TCR beta VDJ combinations and CDR3 sequences were profiled from genomic DNA. MiXCR, applied by TCRdb to the reads, yields one record per CDR3 protein. This table has more than 150,000 distinct CDR3 sequences, approximately 48% appearing once. The sample taken for sequencing was sorted CD4+, CD8+, or CD8+CD57+ T cells (not recorded which) from PBMCs. The receptors originated from a human donor with aplastic anemia.

The genes are TRBV5-1 and TRBJ2-1, with TRBD2 matching over 7 bases. Germline V gene sequence: CDR1 SGHRS, CDR2 YFSETQ. The CDR3 consists of 15 residues. The V segment lost 3 bases and the J segment 6 bases; nucleotides outside the gene matches: 9. This CDR3 is CASSSGSGKGNEQFF. The CDR3, as DNA: TGCGCCAGCAGCTCTGGCAGCGGGAAGGGCAATGAGCAGTTCTTC. The full variable domain, with the rest looked up from reference TRBV5-1 and TRBJ2-1, is KAGVTQTPRYLIKTRGQQVTLSCSPISGHRSVSWYQQTPGQGLQFLFEYFSETQRNKGNFPGRFSGRQFSNSRSEMNVSTLELGDSALYLCASSSGSGKGNEQFFGPGTRLTVL.

V is TRBV29-1 and J is TRBJ1-2, with 11 bases that match TRBD1. CDR3 length: 16 residues. V gave up 5 bases and J gave up 0 bases; unmatched junction bases: 8. Per germline, CDR1 SQVTM and CDR2 ANQGSEA. This CDR3 is CSVSGQGAQTNYGYTF. The CDR3 nucleotides are TGCAGCGTTTCCGGACAGGGGGCGCAGACTAACTATGGCTACACCTTC.

The V call is TRBV7-6, the J call TRBJ2-2, with 11 bases identical to TRBD1. V dropped 5 bases and J dropped 5; count of bases not matched to a gene: 7. This CDR3 region has 16 residues. CDR1 and CDR2 (germline): SGHVS, FNYEAQ. The DNA for the CDR3 is TGTGCCAGCAGCCGGACAGGGGGCGGGAGGACCGGGGAGCTGTTTTTT. It yields the protein CASSRTGGGRTGELFF.

This clonotype appeared many times. The V gene is TRBV20-1, the J gene TRBJ2-2; 9 nucleotides match TRBD1. The V gene's germline CDR1 is DFQATT and CDR2 SNEGSKA (reference sequence). This CDR3 region has 13 residues. The ends lost 6 bases at V and 6 bases at J; junction bases unmatched: 5. For the CDR3, the DNA is TGCAGTGCCGTCGGGACAGGGTCCGGGGAGCTGTTTTTT. Amino acids: CSAVGTGSGELFF.

This rearrangement joins TRBV6-5 to TRBJ2-7; the D is unclear. This CDR3 contains 14 residues. V dropped 4 bases and J dropped 7 bases, with 17 bases sitting between them. The germline V gene encodes CDR1 MNHEY and CDR2 SVGAGI. DNA for the CDR3: TGTGCCAGCAGTTCCTCAAGGGTTCGGTGGGAGCAGTACTTC. Amino acid sequence: CASSSSRVRWEQYF.

This clonotype was seen a few times. The gene calls are TRBV15 and TRBJ2-1, with D hard to call. Germline values: CDR1 LNHNV, CDR2 YYDKDF (reference sequence). The CDR3 totals 16 residues. V was cut by 0 bases and J by 8 bases, with 17 bases left in between. The CDR3, as DNA: TGTGCCACCAGCAGAGATCTACCGCGTTCAGGCCATGAGCAGTTCTTC. This translates into CATSRDLPRSGHEQFF.

Of note for this clonotype: Being one base from a much bigger clone, this may be a read error. Written as DNA, the CDR3 is TGCGCCAGCAGCCTTACTAGCGGGGGGGCAGGTACGCAGTATTTT. Translated: CASSLTSGGAGTQYF. The chain uses TRBV4-1 and TRBJ2-3; 13 nucleotides agree with TRBD2. The CDR3 consists of 15 residues. Germline CDR1 is MGHRA and CDR2 is YSYEKL. J was trimmed by 8 bases and V by 4 bases; bases with no gene match: 6.

The gene calls are TRBV7-8 and TRBJ2-2; TRBD2 agrees at 16 bases. The ends lost 5 bases at V and 2 bases at J; junction bases unmatched: 5. CDR1 and CDR2 from the germline V gene are SGHVS and FQNEAQ. This CDR3 contains 18 residues. The CDR3: CASSTGTSGGANTGELFF. DNA for the CDR3: TGTGCCAGCAGCACAGGGACTAGCGGGGGGGCTAACACCGGGGAGCTGTTTTTT.

A note on this clonotype: This may arise from a read error, as a much more abundant clone is one base away. The genes are TRBV5-6 and TRBJ2-1; no definite D call. The CDR3 spans 14 residues. From germline, CDR1 is SGHDT and CDR2 YYEEEE. The CDR3 is CASGLDVRGGEQFF. As DNA, the CDR3 is TGTGCCAGCGGCTTGGACGTCCGCGGTGGTGAGCAGTTCTTC.

Turning to this clonotype: At one end the junction does not follow the germline gene, possibly because of a read error. The chain carries TRBV6-2 or TRBV6-3 and TRBJ2-7; D not resolved. This CDR3 has 11 residues. Germline V CDR1 and CDR2: MNHEY, SVGEGT. DNA for the CDR3: TGTGCCAGCAGTGCGGCCTACGAGCGGTACTTC. This sequence encodes CASSAAYERYF.

As for this clonotype: Lacking the conserved final phenylalanine or tryptophan, this CDR3 likely reflects a read error. This chain joins TRBV19 and TRBJ1-6; D not resolved. The germline gives CDR1 LNHDA, CDR2 SQIVND (reference sequence). The CDR3 totals 11 residues. V shed 5 bases and J shed 12 bases, with 8 bases lying between them. The DNA for the CDR3 is TGTGCCAGTAGTGTTCCGGGACCCCTCCACCTT. The encoded protein is CASSVPGPLHL.

DNA for the CDR3: TGTGCCAGCAGCGACCCCGGGACTAGCGAAGTTGAGCAGTACTTC. Residues: CASSDPGTSEVEQYF. The rearrangement links TRBV7-8 to TRBJ2-7, with 10 bases matching TRBD2. The CDR3 extends over 15 amino acids. The ends lost 5 bases at V and 7 bases at J; junction bases unmatched: 11. CDR1 and CDR2 (germline): SGHVS, FQNEAQ.

This clonotype occurred many times. The chain couples TRBV5-4 to TRBJ2-2; 7 nucleotides match TRBD1. V shed 4 bases, J shed 5 bases, and the junction held 2 bases outside the gene matches. Germline CDR1 SGHNT, CDR2 YYREEE (reference sequence). CDR3 size: 13 residues. This CDR3 is CASSPDRTGELFF. CDR3 DNA: TGTGCCAGCAGCCCGGACAGGACCGGGGAGCTGTTTTTT.

This clonotype showed up just once. The V and J genes are TRBV7-6 and TRBJ2-1, with 7 bases matching TRBD2. Germline V gene lookup returns CDR1 SGHVS and CDR2 FNYEAQ. The CDR3 sequence is 18 residues long. V was clipped by 2 bases and J by 8 bases; unmatched bases: 18. CDR3 nucleotide sequence: TGTGCCAGCAGCTTACCGATCCGCGGTGGCGGGAGAACTTATGAGCAGTTCTTC. This encodes CASSLPIRGGGRTYEQFF.

This chain connects TRBV15 to TRBJ2-4, with D tentatively TRBD1 (5 bases). The CDR3 runs 16 residues. V gave up 1 base and J gave up 6 bases, with 16 bases separating them. The germline V gene encodes CDR1 LNHNV and CDR2 YYDKDF (reference sequence). CDR3 coding DNA: TGTGCCACCAGCAGAGGAAGGGGCGGCGGAGCAAACATTCAGTACTTC. This sequence encodes CATSRGRGGGANIQYF.

This clonotype was seen repeatedly, ten times or more. The V call is TRBV6-5, the J call TRBJ1-1; 10 nucleotides agree with TRBD1. V trimming: 6 bases; J trimming: 1 base; junction bases outside the gene matches: 2. Germline V gene data show CDR1 as MNHEY and CDR2 as SVGAGI. CDR3 size: 14 residues. The CDR3 sequence: CASSWDRGNTEAFF. The CDR3 DNA reads as TGTGCCAGCAGCTGGGACAGGGGGAACACTGAAGCTTTCTTT.

The rearrangement links TRBV29-1 to TRBJ2-6; no clear D gene. Germline V gene data show CDR1 as SQVTM and CDR2 as ANQGSEA. The CDR3 runs 13 residues. With 6 bases removed from V and 4 bases from J, the gap between germline ends came to 10 bases. CDR3 coding DNA: TGCAGCGTGAAGAACACCGGGGCCAACGTCCTGACTTTC. Protein product: CSVKNTGANVLTF.

Ten or more counts support this clonotype. An end of the junction differs from the germline gene, which may be a read error. The chain has TRBV20-1 and TRBJ2-5, with D perhaps given as TRBD1 or TRBD2 (5 bases each). This CDR3 comprises 12 residues. Germline V gene lookup returns CDR1 DFQATT and CDR2 SNEGSKA (reference sequence). The CDR3 protein is CSARSTGPPLHF. CDR3 bases: TGCAGTGCTAGATCCACGGGACCGCCTTTGCACTTC.